The TCR beta chain under discussion was sequenced for a study of beta chain features in type 1 diabetes. The overall study: Examination covered 100 million to 140 million sorted cells spanning all samples.

This clone was found a few times. Sequencing targeted expressed TCRB transcripts, as all isolated RNA had been reverse transcribed. Some clones are missing from TCRdb's copy, which holds only in-frame ones; the method was immunoSEQ multiplex PCR. The repertoire consists of around 430,000 clones, with approximately 30% occurring once and the leading ten covering about 0.065%. The sequencing sample was made of naive CD4+ T cells from blood. This TCR was sampled from a man between 18 and 35 years old in good health.

The CDR3 sequence is CAWSAGVVQPQHF. As DNA, the CDR3 is TGTGCCTGGAGCGCAGGGGTAGTTCAGCCCCAGCATTTT. The rearrangement uses TRBV30 and TRBJ1-5; D is possibly TRBD1 (6 bases). Trimming cost V 3 bases and J 6 bases, with 12 bases left between them. The CDR3 is 13 residues long. From germline, CDR1 is GTSNPN and CDR2 SVGIG (reference sequence).